What follows are 16 T cell receptor beta chains derived from one specimen sequenced in a study of T cell repertoires in cytomegalovirus infection (dated by TCRdb to about 2019). Sequencing used an Illumina HiSeq 1500. The raw public data were reprocessed by TCRdb itself: fastp quality trimming at Q25, MiXCR clonotype calling, in-frame beta chains only. One record per CDR3 amino acid sequence lists the most common genes and DNA. This sample comprises more than 400,000 distinct CDR3 sequences, 26% of them detected only once. Less than 15% of the sample is held by the ten biggest clonotypes. The source material was PBMCs. The receptors were sampled from a human donor in good health (CMV status not recorded). Some clones in this sample may be carry-over from other donors' samples.

The rearrangement links TRBV4-1 to TRBJ2-3; 11 bases match TRBD2. Germline-derived CDR1 and CDR2 are MGHRA and YSYEKL. Trimming cost V 2 bases and J 2 bases; bases outside gene matches: 6. This CDR3 contains 17 residues. Here the CDR3 reads CASSQTGTSGYTDTQYF. CDR3 sequence (DNA): TGCGCCAGCAGCCAAACCGGGACTAGCGGATACACAGATACGCAGTATTTT.

This clonotype occurred many times. The gene calls are TRBV7-2 and TRBJ2-2; D perhaps matches TRBD2 (6 bases). There are 15 residues in the CDR3. Germline CDR1 is SGHTA and CDR2 is FQGNSA. Trimming removed 1 base from V and 5 bases from J, with 11 bases in between. CDR3 protein: CASSLGTTLTGELFF. The CDR3 DNA reads TGTGCCAGCAGCTTAGGGACTACCCTAACCGGGGAGCTGTTTTTT. The full variable domain, in which reference TRBV7-2 and TRBJ2-2 provide the parts outside the CDR3, is GAGVSQSPSNKVTEKGKDVELRCDPISGHTALYWYRQSLGQGLEFLIYFQGNSAPDKSGLPSDRFSAERTGGSVSTLTIQRTQQEDSAVYLCASSLGTTLTGELFFGEGSRLTVL.

A remark on this clonotype: A single base separates this from a much larger clone, so it may be a read error. The chain links TRBV6-5 to TRBJ1-2; the match to TRBD1 covers 7 bases. The CDR3 loop spans 13 amino acids. V shed 6 bases and J 1 base; nucleotides not matched to a gene: 2. Per the germline V gene, CDR1 is MNHEY and CDR2 is SVGAGI. The CDR3 bases are TGTGCCAGCAGACGGGACAGTAACTATGGCTACACCTTC. It codes for CASRRDSNYGYTF.

The chain uses TRBV30 and TRBJ2-3, with D perhaps assigned TRBD1 or TRBD2 (5 bases each). V lost 0 bases to trimming and J lost 4 bases, with 17 bases between them. Germline lookup yields CDR1 GTSNPN and CDR2 SVGIG (reference sequence). This CDR3 spans 16 amino acids. CDR3 residues: CAWSVQGPLLPDTQYF. For the CDR3, the DNA is TGTGCCTGGAGTGTCCAGGGACCCCTATTGCCAGATACGCAGTATTTT.

This clonotype showed up just a few times. This chain joins TRBV2 and TRBJ2-1, with D perhaps given as TRBD1 or TRBD2 (5 bases each). Per the germline V gene, CDR1 is SNHLY and CDR2 is FYNNEI. The CDR3 consists of 13 residues. The V gene lost 6 bases and the J gene lost 7 bases, with 13 bases spanning the gap. Here the CDR3 reads CASRGVSHNEQFF. The CDR3 DNA reads as TGTGCCAGCAGGGGGGTTTCACATAATGAGCAGTTCTTC.

The chain combines TRBV20-1 with TRBJ2-5; 12 bases line up with TRBD2. V was pared by 3 bases and J by 4 bases, with 6 bases of the junction left unmatched. The CDR3 runs to 15 residues. The germline gives CDR1 DFQATT, CDR2 SNEGSKA (reference sequence). Here the CDR3 DNA reads TGCAGTGCTAGCAGACTAGCGGGAGACGCAGAGACCCAGTACTTC. As protein: CSASRLAGDAETQYF.

The sample holds a few counts of this clonotype. The rearrangement uses TRBV7-9 and TRBJ1-2; the D gene is possibly TRBD1 (5 bases). V was cut by 4 bases and J by 8 bases, with 14 bases left in between. The CDR3 is made up of 13 amino acids. The germline V gene encodes CDR1 SEHNR and CDR2 FQNEAQ (reference sequence). The chain's CDR3 is CASSSQDWSGYTF. DNA of the CDR3: TGTGCCAGCAGCTCACAGGACTGGAGCGGCTACACCTTC.

This chain joins TRBV5-6 and TRBJ1-1; no reliable D call. The ends were cut back, 4 bases at V and 2 bases at J, with 12 bases in the middle. Germline CDR1 SGHDT, CDR2 YYEEEE. The CDR3 runs to 14 residues. The CDR3 bases are TGTGCCAGCAGCCCCTTCTGGGTTAACACTGAAGCTTTCTTT. Translation gives CASSPFWVNTEAFF.

This chain uses TRBV27 with TRBJ2-4; D gene unclear. With 2 bases removed from V and 2 bases from J, the gap between germline ends came to 10 bases. The CDR3 consists of 15 residues. The V gene's germline CDR1 is MNHEY and CDR2 SMNVEV (reference sequence). The CDR3 nucleotides read TGTGCCAGCAGTTTACGGGTTGGAACCAAAAACATTCAGTACTTC. Its protein is CASSLRVGTKNIQYF.

The chain combines TRBV4-1 with TRBJ2-3, with 10 nucleotides matching TRBD2. The junction had 16 bases not matched to a gene; V was cut back by 0 bases and J by 4 bases. The germline CDR1 and CDR2 sequences are MGHRA and YSYEKL. This CDR3 has 20 amino acids. The CDR3 reads CASSQDLPSPSGRGSDTQYF. The CDR3 nucleotides read TGCGCCAGCAGCCAAGACCTACCGAGCCCTAGCGGGAGAGGGTCAGATACGCAGTATTTT.

This clonotype was recorded many times. This sequence joins TRBV7-2 and TRBJ2-5; TRBD1 matches 9 bases. In germline, CDR1 is SGHTA, CDR2 FQGNSA. J was trimmed by 2 bases and V by 1 base; bases with no gene match: 5. This CDR3 contains 16 residues. The chain's CDR3 is CASSLGVGQGQETQYF. The CDR3 coding sequence is TGTGCCAGCAGCTTAGGTGTGGGACAGGGACAAGAGACCCAGTACTTC.

In this sample, this clonotype turned up a few times. This sequence joins TRBV5-1 and TRBJ2-3; D possibly matches TRBD1 or TRBD2 (5 bases each). The CDR3 has 15 amino acids. Germline V gives CDR1 SGHRS, CDR2 YFSETQ. V was pared by 4 bases and J by 1 base, with 13 bases between. For the CDR3, the DNA is TGCGCCAGCAGCCAGAACCGGGACCGCACAGATACGCAGTATTTT. Its protein is CASSQNRDRTDTQYF.

This chain links TRBV6-2 or TRBV6-3 with TRBJ2-5; possibly TRBD2 for D (6 bases). V gave up 5 bases and J gave up 0 bases, with 16 bases separating them. Germline values: CDR1 MNHEY, CDR2 SVGEGT. This CDR3 contains 16 residues. The CDR3: CASSKGLGGYQETQYF. CDR3 in DNA: TGTGCCAGCAGTAAAGGACTTGGGGGGTACCAAGAGACCCAGTACTTC.

This chain links TRBV4-1 with TRBJ2-2; D possibly corresponds to TRBD1 (6 bases). V shed 1 base and J shed 5 bases, with 11 bases lying between them. The germline V gene has CDR1 MGHRA and CDR2 YSYEKL. This CDR3 has 15 residues. The CDR3 DNA is TGCGCCAGCAGCCAAGGACAGGTTTGGACCGGGGAGCTGTTTTTT. As protein: CASSQGQVWTGELFF.

V usage is TRBV30 and J usage is TRBJ2-7, with D unclear. Between the trimmed V and J ends, which lost 2 bases and 2 bases, there was a span of 10 bases. The germline V gene encodes CDR1 GTSNPN and CDR2 SVGIG (reference sequence). CDR3 length equals 13 residues. CDR3 in DNA: TGTGCCTGGAGTCCCGGAGTGGCCTACGAGCAGTACTTC. As protein: CAWSPGVAYEQYF.

The chain couples TRBV19 to TRBJ2-1; no definite D call. The CDR3 sequence is 11 residues long. CDR1 is LNHDA and CDR2 is SQIVND in the germline V gene (reference sequence). V was pared by 8 bases and J by 7 bases, with 9 bases between. CDR3 residues: CASDGRNEQFF. CDR3 coding DNA: TGTGCCAGTGATGGACGGAATGAGCAGTTCTTC.